The 3 T cell receptor beta chains below come from one sample, sequenced in a study of tumor-infiltrating lymphocytes in primary liver carcinoma. Unsorted whole blood served as the source of blood RNA, and germline DNA was extracted as well. Production of TCR beta cDNA used around 0.45 ug total RNA together with a constant-region primer. Libraries covering TCR beta were generated through three nested multiplex PCR rounds (using a slightly modified ARM-PCR). The first two PCR rounds, roughly 9 cycles each, used TRBV1-TRBV30 forward primers and a C-beta reverse primer. TCRdb recomputed calls from the multiplex PCR reads with MiXCR, one row per CDR3 protein. The sample shows 300,000 to 400,000 distinct CDR3 sequences, roughly two thirds of them seen only once. What was sequenced was peripheral blood. These receptors originate from a man between 35 and 55 years old with primary liver carcinoma and hepatitis B virus infection.

This clonotype was recorded at least ten times. The V gene is TRBV12-3 or TRBV12-4, the J gene TRBJ2-5, with 8 bases identical to TRBD1. Trimming took 6 bases from V and 1 from J; bases not matched to a gene: 7. CDR3 length: 15 residues. CDR3 in amino acids: CASRLTGGLQETQYF. The CDR3 coding sequence is TGTGCCAGCAGACTTACAGGGGGTCTCCAAGAGACCCAGTACTTC.

About this clonotype: This is likely a read error, given that the CDR3 carries no conserved phenylalanine or tryptophan at its end. The DNA is omitted, as the CDR3 cannot be located on it reliably, and the CDR3 follows TCRdb's listing. The chain uses TRBV6-1 and TRBJ2-7; the tabulated D call, TRBD1, remains unverified against the DNA. Per the germline V gene, CDR1 is MNHNS and CDR2 is SASEGT. The CDR3 length is 12 residues, termini included. The CDR3 here is CASRELTAHRDL.

Turning to this clonotype: A much larger clone differs from this one at a single base, so this may be a read error. The chain carries TRBV4-2 and TRBJ1-1; no firm D call. This CDR3 has 12 residues. Germline CDR1 LGHNA, CDR2 YNFKEQ. CDR3 region: CASRNRNTEALF. The DNA for the CDR3 is TGCGCCAGCAGAAACAGAAACACTGAAGCTCTCTTT.